This TCR beta chain was sequenced in a study of blood T cells in healthy people across ages. Whole-study findings and limits: Estimated diversity across one million T cells was deemed an underestimate.

The use of a sample-barcoded 5' primer and a J-beta primer mix characterized a second PCR of about 7 to 12 cycles. TCRdb re-derived calls from the 5' RACE reads in MiXCR, one entry per CDR3 protein. The sample consists of more than 900,000 distinct CDR3 sequences, less than 25% of them appearing once. Trimming removed 5 bases from V and 0 bases from J, with 14 bases in between. This CDR3 is built from 15 residues. Germline CDR1 MDHEN, CDR2 SYDVKM. Total RNA extracted from each sample amounted to at least 5.5 micrograms. The sample holds a few counts of this clonotype. The antigen is undetermined. These data also formed part of another study, on T cells of mothers and their children.

The specimen sequenced was blood. This sequence originates from a girl aged 2 to 10 in good health. The V and J genes are TRBV28 and TRBJ2-7; D gene ambiguous. Written as DNA, the CDR3 is TGTGCCAGCAGTAGTATGTACGTAAGCTCCTACGAGCAGTACTTC. Protein: CASSSMYVSSYEQYF.